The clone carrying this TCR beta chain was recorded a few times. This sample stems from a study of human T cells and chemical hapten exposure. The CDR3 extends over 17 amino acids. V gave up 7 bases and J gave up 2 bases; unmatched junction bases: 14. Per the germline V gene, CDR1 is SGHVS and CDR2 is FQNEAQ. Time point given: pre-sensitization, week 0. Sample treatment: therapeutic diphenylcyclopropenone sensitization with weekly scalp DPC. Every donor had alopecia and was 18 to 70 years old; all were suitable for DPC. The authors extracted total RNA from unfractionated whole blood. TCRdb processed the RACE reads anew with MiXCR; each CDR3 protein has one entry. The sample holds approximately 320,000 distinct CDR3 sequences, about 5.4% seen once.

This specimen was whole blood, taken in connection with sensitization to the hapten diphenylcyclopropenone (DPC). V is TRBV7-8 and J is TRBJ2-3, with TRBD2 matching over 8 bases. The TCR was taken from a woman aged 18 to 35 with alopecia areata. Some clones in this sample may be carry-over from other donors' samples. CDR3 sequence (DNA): TGTGCCAGCACCCTCGGGGAGCCAGCGGGGGTCACAGATACGCAGTATTTT. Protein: CASTLGEPAGVTDTQYF.